This passage covers 2 T cell receptor beta chains from one sample sequenced in a study of shared clonotypes between healthy human individuals. The repertoire was sequenced with immunoSEQ multiplex PCR; TCRdb's copy has only in-frame clones and lacks some. The data hold about 2 million clones, with roughly 95% observed a single time. Positively selected for CCR7, the CD45RO-negative cells used as naive CD8 cells excluded terminally differentiated effector memory CD45RA+ cells. Source material: naive CD8+ T cells sorted from blood. These receptors originate from a man younger than 35 in good health.

The chain links TRBV5-4 to TRBJ2-1; TRBD2 matches 10 bases. The J segment lost 8 bases and the V segment lost 2 bases, leaving 7 bases of the junction unmatched. This CDR3 comprises 15 residues. CDR1 SGHNT and CDR2 YYREEE come from the germline V gene (reference sequence). CDR3 loop: CASSLAGGPLDEQFF. The CDR3 nucleotides read TGTGCCAGCAGCTTAGCGGGAGGGCCTTTGGATGAGCAGTTCTTC.

The chain carries TRBV30 and TRBJ1-4; D remains unclear. There are 15 residues in the CDR3. Germline CDR1 GTSNPN, CDR2 SVGIG (reference sequence). V gave up 4 bases and J gave up 4 bases, with 16 bases separating them. CDR3 sequence: CAWTWTHSGNEKLFF. The CDR3 nucleotides are TGTGCCTGGACCTGGACTCACTCGGGTAATGAAAAACTGTTTTTT.